The 21 T cell receptor beta chains presented below share a single source sample, sequenced in a study of T cell responses to AZD1222 COVID-19 vaccine. Profiled with immunoSEQ multiplex PCR; TCRdb holds only in-frame clones, not every one. The repertoire holds some 130,000 clones, 87% seen once, with around 1.6% in the top ten. The source was peripheral blood, collected on day 0 of AZD1222 vaccination. These receptors were taken from an adult in good health.

The CDR3 DNA is TGTGCCAGCAGTGAAATTCCTCGGCGGGCCGAGCAGTACTTC. Translated: CASSEIPRRAEQYF. This chain joins TRBV2 and TRBJ2-7; D perhaps matches TRBD2 (5 bases). There are 14 residues in the CDR3. The V gene lost 2 bases and the J gene lost 6 bases, with 14 bases spanning the gap. Germline V CDR1 and CDR2: SNHLY, FYNNEI.

The V gene is TRBV29-1, the J gene TRBJ2-3; TRBD1 matches 9 bases. The J segment lost 3 bases and the V segment lost 7 bases, leaving 2 bases of the junction unmatched. Germline V gene sequence: CDR1 SQVTM, CDR2 ANQGSEA. The CDR3 runs 12 residues. CDR3 DNA sequence: TGCAGCGGGGGACAGGGAACAGATACGCAGTATTTT. Translated, it gives CSGGQGTDTQYF.

This sequence joins TRBV5-6 and TRBJ2-3; no definite D call. The V and J ends lost 4 bases and 0 bases respectively, with 9 bases between them. The germline V gene has CDR1 SGHDT and CDR2 YYEEEE. The CDR3 has 14 amino acids. The CDR3 spells CASSPSFSTDTQYF. The CDR3 region has the DNA TGTGCCAGCAGCCCCTCCTTTAGCACAGATACGCAGTATTTT.

V and J are TRBV28 and TRBJ2-7; D might be TRBD1 (6 bases). The germline gives CDR1 MDHEN, CDR2 SYDVKM. The CDR3 has 12 amino acids. V lost 6 bases, J lost 3 bases, and 9 bases lay in between. The CDR3 sequence: CASRTGYYEQYF. DNA of the CDR3: TGTGCCAGCAGAACAGGGTACTACGAGCAGTACTTC.

This chain uses TRBV28 with TRBJ1-5, with TRBD1 as a possible D gene (5 bases). There are 14 residues in the CDR3. Trimming shortened V by 2 bases and J by 3 bases, and 8 bases separated the two germline ends. CDR1 and CDR2 from the germline V gene are MDHEN and SYDVKM. Written as DNA, the CDR3 is TGTGCCAGCAGTTTACGGGGGATCAATCAGCCCCAGCATTTT. Translation: CASSLRGINQPQHF.

The V gene is TRBV18, the J gene TRBJ1-2, with D tentatively TRBD1 (6 bases). Germline CDR1 reads KGHSH; CDR2 reads LQKENI. The V and J ends lost 3 bases and 4 bases respectively, with 15 bases between them. This CDR3 comprises 15 residues. The CDR3: CASSPPREQGYGYTF. The CDR3 nucleotides read TGTGCCAGCTCACCCCCTAGAGAACAGGGCTATGGCTACACCTTC.

The V call is TRBV28, the J call TRBJ2-2; tentative D call: TRBD1 (6 bases). Trimming shortened V by 2 bases and J by 6 bases, and 10 bases separated the two germline ends. The CDR3 is 14 residues long. The germline CDR1 and CDR2 sequences are MDHEN and SYDVKM. CDR3 bases: TGTGCCAGCAGTTTACACAGGGTGGCCGGGGAGCTGTTTTTT. The encoded protein is CASSLHRVAGELFF. Full variable domain (rest looked up from reference TRBV28 and TRBJ2-2): DVKVTQSSRYLVKRTGEKVFLECVQDMDHENMFWYRQDPGLGLRLIYFSYDVKMKEKGDIPEGYSVSREKKERFSLILESASTNQTSMYLCASSLHRVAGELFFGEGSRLTVL.

In its sample, this clone was seen once. The chain has TRBV6-4 and TRBJ2-3; 10 bases agree with TRBD2. CDR1 MRHNA and CDR2 SNTAGT come from the germline V gene. J gave up 4 bases and V 8 bases, and 3 bases lay outside the gene matches. This CDR3 is 13 amino acids long. The CDR3 sequence is CASGTSVADTQYF. CDR3 DNA: TGTGCCAGCGGGACTAGCGTCGCAGATACGCAGTATTTT.

The chain uses TRBV5-6 and TRBJ1-6; 8 bases fit TRBD1. The germline V gene has CDR1 SGHDT and CDR2 YYEEEE. V gave up 3 bases and J gave up 9 bases; unmatched junction bases: 8. The CDR3 covers 15 residues. The CDR3 bases are TGTGCCAGCAGCTGGGGAGGACAGGGAAGTTCACCCCTCCACTTT. Its protein product is CASSWGGQGSSPLHF.

The gene calls are TRBV2 and TRBJ1-3, with unresolved D. The CDR3 extends over 11 amino acids. V lost 7 bases and J lost 4, with 5 bases in between. Germline CDR1 and CDR2: SNHLY and FYNNEI. CDR3: CASTSGNTIYF. The CDR3 bases are TGTGCCAGCACTTCCGGAAACACCATATATTTT.

The chain recombines TRBV3-1 (or the pseudogene TRBV3-2) with TRBJ1-2, with 7 bases matching TRBD1. V lost 4 bases to trimming and J lost 6 bases; unmatched junction nucleotides: 8. The length of the CDR3 is 14 residues. CDR1 is LGHDT, CDR2 YNNKEL, per germline (reference sequence). The CDR3 region is CASSPSEGQHGYTF. The CDR3 DNA reads as TGTGCCAGCAGCCCATCTGAGGGACAGCATGGCTACACCTTC.

The chain links TRBV4-2 to TRBJ1-6; D call uncertain. The length of the CDR3 is 14 residues. V was pared by 1 base and J by 7 bases, with 8 bases between. Germline CDR1 LGHNA, CDR2 YNFKEQ. For the CDR3, the DNA is TGTGCCAGCAGCCAAGGTGATCGGAATTCACCCCTCCACTTT. This codes for CASSQGDRNSPLHF.

This clone was seen once. The V gene is TRBV6-5, the J gene TRBJ2-7, with 9 bases fitting TRBD2. CDR1 MNHEY and CDR2 SVGAGI come from the germline V gene. The CDR3 totals 15 residues. V was clipped by 7 bases and J by 2 bases; unmatched bases: 9. CDR3 nucleotide sequence: TGTGCCAGCACCATGAGCGGGGGGAGTACCTACGAGCAGTACTTC. Its translation is CASTMSGGSTYEQYF.

The chain uses TRBV30 and TRBJ2-2; 8 nucleotides match TRBD1. V dropped 2 bases and J dropped 4; count of bases not matched to a gene: 9. The CDR3 consists of 16 residues. Germline CDR1 GTSNPN, CDR2 SVGIG (reference sequence). CDR3 sequence: CAWSYGHRGITGELFF. CDR3 DNA: TGTGCCTGGAGTTACGGGCACAGGGGGATCACCGGGGAGCTGTTTTTT.

The chain combines TRBV3-1 (or the pseudogene TRBV3-2) with TRBJ1-4; D is uncertain. V shed 2 bases and J shed 8 bases, with 12 bases lying between them. The CDR3 consists of 14 residues. Germline V gives CDR1 LGHDT, CDR2 YNNKEL (reference sequence). CDR3 residues: CASSQSEGYEKLFF. CDR3 in DNA: TGTGCCAGCAGCCAAAGTGAAGGGTACGAAAAACTGTTTTTT.

V usage is TRBV7-7 and J usage is TRBJ2-1; D is tentatively TRBD1 or TRBD2 (6 bases each). Trimming took off 1 base at V and 4 bases at J, with 11 bases between the two ends. The CDR3 runs to 15 residues. Germline values: CDR1 SSHAT, CDR2 FNYEAQ (reference sequence). This CDR3 reads CASSLGGARYNEQFF. In DNA, the CDR3 is TGTGCCAGCAGCTTAGGGGGGGCGCGTTACAATGAGCAGTTCTTC.

This chain joins TRBV30 and TRBJ2-2; D remains unclear. Germline values: CDR1 GTSNPN, CDR2 SVGIG (reference sequence). The germline V and J ends were trimmed by 5 bases and 7 bases, with 14 bases remaining between them. This CDR3 has 13 amino acids. In DNA form, the CDR3 reads TGTGCCTGGGCCCCGACGAGCATCGGGGAGCTGTTTTTT. Translated, it gives CAWAPTSIGELFF.

The CDR3 nucleotides read TGTGCCAGCAGCAAAGATCTCTGCCTCTCCTCTGGAAACACCATATATTTT. Its protein is CASSKDLCLSSGNTIYF. The chain employs TRBV21-1 and TRBJ1-3. TRBV21-1 is noted as a pseudogene. CDR3 size: 17 residues.

The chain joins TRBV18 to TRBJ1-3, with 7 bases lining up with TRBD1. V was pared by 1 base and J by 0 bases, with 9 bases of the junction left unmatched. This CDR3 is 18 amino acids long. Looked up from germline, CDR1 is KGHSH and CDR2 is LQKENI. CDR3 nucleotides: TGTGCCAGCTCACCACTATCGGGACAGCAGAGCTCTGGAAACACCATATATTTT. It yields the protein CASSPLSGQQSSGNTIYF.

The chain joins TRBV6-5 to TRBJ2-3; D ambiguous. Trimming cost V 4 bases and J 6 bases, with 5 bases left between them. The CDR3 runs to 11 residues. CDR1 MNHEY and CDR2 SVGAGI come from the germline V gene. The DNA of the CDR3 is TGTGCCAGCAGTTTAGCTGATACGCAGTATTTT. Translated, it gives CASSLADTQYF.

This clone was recorded once. The chain has TRBV19 and TRBJ1-1; a weak D match, TRBD1 (6 bases). The V gene lost 4 bases and the J gene lost 7 bases, with 16 bases spanning the gap. The CDR3 covers 14 residues. Germline lookup yields CDR1 LNHDA and CDR2 SQIVND (reference sequence). CDR3 sequence: CASSTQGMRGEAFF. CDR3 nucleotides: TGTGCCAGTAGTACCCAGGGGATGCGGGGTGAAGCTTTCTTT. Combining the CDR3 with reference TRBV19 and TRBJ1-1 gives the whole variable domain DGGITQSPKYLFRKEGQNVTLSCEQNLNHDAMYWYRQDPGQGLRLIYYSQIVNDFQKGDIAEGYSVSREKKESFPLTVTSAQKNPTAFYLCASSTQGMRGEAFFGQGTRLTVV.